These T cell receptor beta chains were read from a single sample in a study of resident and recirculating memory T cells in vitiligo. Only in-frame clones appear in the TCRdb table, and some are missing; sequencing was by immunoSEQ multiplex PCR. This table holds about 76,000 clones, approximately 90% found once. The sequencing input was blood. The receptors stem from a male donor with vitiligo. Both conserved end residues are part of each CDR3. The order of the fields is D gene, V gene, CDR3 protein. A D gene is named only where the DNA matches it firmly.

>TRBD2|TRBV29-1
CSVSTSGRHRGTQYF
>TRBD2|TRBV6-5
CASSYAGTSSYNEQFF
>.|TRBV4-1
CASSPPRQYF
>TRBD1|TRBV4-2
CASSPGTGGIEGYGYTF
>.|TRBV27
CASSLYSQEGPYGYTF
>TRBD1|TRBV4-1
CASSPPDRGAKAFF
>.|TRBV10-3
CASGEGGRYGYTF
>TRBD1|TRBV19
CASSTGQGGYEQYF
>.|TRBV29-1
CSVGPGPNYGYTF
>.|TRBV11-3
CASSQGLVQFF
>.|TRBV6-5
CASSYDQGSEQYF
>.|TRBV28
CASTERYAKQGNTEAFF
>.|TRBV6-5
CASSSTTPGDTEAFF
>TRBD1|TRBV19
CASSIGTGGEKPQHF
>.|TRBV20-1
CSASGTLAFF
>TRBD2|TRBV5-1
CASRRSGTAGELFF
>.|TRBV5-1
CASSLRGLRNTEAFF
>TRBD1|TRBV28
CASSRNDRVFEQYF
>TRBD1|TRBV25-1
CASSKRQGAWETQYF
>.|TRBV28
CASVFRAGGYTF
>.|TRBV7-3
CASSLSPVSYEQYF
>.|TRBV25-1
CASSEGTGFTSGELFF
>.|TRBV4-1
CASSQEGVARNEKLFF
>.|TRBV4-1
CASSQEYETFYNEQFF
>.|TRBV5-8
CASTPGSPKETQYF
>.|TRBV2
CASSGTGRNTEAFF
>TRBD2|TRBV5-1
CASSFGASGTSGELFF
>.|TRBV28
CASSPASQGVGELFF
>.|TRBV19
CASLKGAASEAFF
>.|TRBV10-3
CAISGLLLRSKETQYF
>TRBD2|TRBV10-3
CAIRGTSGRAKNEQFF
>.|TRBV5-1
CASSFTGNTEAFF
>.|TRBV27
CASSIALRDTQYF
>.|TRBV9
CASSVGSDDEQYF
>.|TRBV4-1
CASSRRGDSGNTIYF
>.|TRBV7-9
CASSFSGASGYTF
>TRBD2|TRBV11-2
CASRRASGADPGEQFF
>TRBD1|TRBV7-6
CASSTGTAPSAEQYF